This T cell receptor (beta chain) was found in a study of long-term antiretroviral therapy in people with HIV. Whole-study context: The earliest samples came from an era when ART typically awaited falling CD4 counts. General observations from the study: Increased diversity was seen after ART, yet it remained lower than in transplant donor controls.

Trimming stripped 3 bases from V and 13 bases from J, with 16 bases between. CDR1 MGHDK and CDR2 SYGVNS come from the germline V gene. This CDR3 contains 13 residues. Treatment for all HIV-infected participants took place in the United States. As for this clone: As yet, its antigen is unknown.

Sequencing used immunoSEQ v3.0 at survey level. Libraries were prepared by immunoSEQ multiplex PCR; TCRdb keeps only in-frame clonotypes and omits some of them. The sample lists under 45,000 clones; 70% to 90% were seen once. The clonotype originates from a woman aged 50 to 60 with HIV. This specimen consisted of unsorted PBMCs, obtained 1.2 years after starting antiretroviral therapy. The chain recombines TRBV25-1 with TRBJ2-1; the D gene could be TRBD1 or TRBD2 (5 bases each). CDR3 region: CASSEPGTLLQFF. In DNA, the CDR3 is TGTGCCAGCAGTGAGCCAGGGACGTTATTACAGTTCTTC. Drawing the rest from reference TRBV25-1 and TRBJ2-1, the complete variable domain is EADIYQTPRYLVIGTGKKITLECSQTMGHDKMYWYQQDPGMELHLIHYSYGVNSTEKGDLSSESTVSRIRTEHFPLTLESARPSHTSQYLCASSEPGTLLQFFGPGTRLTVL.